Following are 19 T cell receptor beta chains from one sample sequenced in a study of blood T cell repertoires in COVID-19. Sequenced by immunoSEQ multiplex PCR; TCRdb stores in-frame clones only, minus some. The data show about 170,000 clones, approximately 86% seen once. The sample consisted of peripheral blood. Source of these receptors: a woman older than 75 with COVID-19, enrolled during active disease.

The genes are TRBV28 and TRBJ2-1; D is possibly TRBD1 (6 bases). The CDR3 runs to 13 residues. CDR1 and CDR2 from the germline V gene are MDHEN and SYDVKM. V lost 10 bases to trimming and J lost 8 bases, with 18 bases between them. CDR3 amino acids: CATQDSENDEQFF. For the CDR3, the DNA is TGTGCCACCCAGGACAGTGAAAACGATGAGCAGTTCTTC.

The CDR3 region has the DNA TGTGCCAGCGGACAGTGGGCAGATACGCAGTATTTT. This codes for CASGQWADTQYF. The V call is TRBV12-3 or TRBV12-4, the J call TRBJ2-3; D is possibly TRBD1 (6 bases). Trimming took 8 bases from V and 4 from J, leaving 10 bases between them. The CDR3 runs to 12 residues.

The CDR3, as DNA: TGTGCCAGTAGACGACTAGCGGGAGCCCCCGCAGAGACCCAGTACTTC. Amino acid sequence: CASRRLAGAPAETQYF. This chain uses TRBV19 with TRBJ2-5; 12 bases agree with TRBD2. V was clipped by 6 bases and J by 4 bases; unmatched bases: 9. Per germline, CDR1 LNHDA and CDR2 SQIVND (reference sequence). This CDR3 has 16 amino acids.

The chain uses TRBV5-6 and TRBJ2-1; 11 nucleotides match TRBD2. J was trimmed by 4 bases and V by 4 bases; bases with no gene match: 7. Germline values: CDR1 SGHDT, CDR2 YYEEEE. CDR3 size: 16 residues. CDR3 nucleotides: TGTGCCAGCAGCCACTCCGGGACTAGCGGTTACAATGAGCAGTTCTTC. Protein sequence: CASSHSGTSGYNEQFF.

This clone was counted only a few times. This rearrangement joins TRBV2 to TRBJ1-5; D is perhaps TRBD1 (6 bases). Trimming left V 6 bases short and J 7 bases short, with 16 bases between. Germline assignment: CDR1 SNHLY and CDR2 FYNNEI. The CDR3 totals 14 residues. CDR3 region: CASRFGGPGQPQHF. CDR3 coding DNA: TGTGCCAGCAGGTTCGGGGGGCCCGGGCAGCCCCAGCATTTT.

The chain combines TRBV9 with TRBJ1-2, with 9 bases matching TRBD1. The CDR3 loop spans 15 amino acids. V shed 8 bases and J 4 bases; nucleotides not matched to a gene: 12. Germline CDR1 is SGDLS and CDR2 is YYNGEE. The CDR3 loop is CASTREDRGVYGYTF. In DNA form, the CDR3 reads TGTGCCAGTACTCGTGAGGACAGGGGAGTCTATGGCTACACCTTC.

This clone was counted a few times. The chain links TRBV28 to TRBJ1-3, with TRBD1 as a possible D gene (5 bases). There are 15 residues in the CDR3. CDR1 and CDR2 from the germline V gene are MDHEN and SYDVKM. V was clipped by 6 bases and J by 0 bases, with 12 bases between them. The CDR3 nucleotides read TGTGCCAGCAGCCACCCGGACATCTCTGGAAACACCATATATTTT. It encodes CASSHPDISGNTIYF.

This chain joins TRBV7-3 and TRBJ2-1; D perhaps matches TRBD2 (6 bases). The germline gives CDR1 SGHTA, CDR2 FQGTGA. The CDR3 has 12 residues. V lost 1 base and J lost 9, with 7 bases in between. The CDR3 bases are TGTGCCAGCAGCTTAATGGGGGGTGAGCAGTTCTTC. It yields the protein CASSLMGGEQFF. The full variable domain, its missing parts supplied by reference TRBV7-3 and TRBJ2-1, is GAGVSQTPSNKVTEKGKYVELRCDPISGHTALYWYRQSLGQGPEFLIYFQGTGAADDSGLPNDRFFAVRPEGSVSTLKIQRTERGDSAVYLCASSLMGGEQFFGPGTRLTVL.

The chain links TRBV18 to TRBJ2-6; TRBD1 aligns across 9 bases. CDR3 length: 16 residues. The germline gives CDR1 KGHSH, CDR2 LQKENI. The trim removed 5 bases at V and 0 bases at J, leaving 2 bases unmatched. CDR3 sequence (DNA): TGTGCCAGCTCAGTGACAGGGGGCTCTGGGGCCAACGTCCTGACTTTC. Translating it yields CASSVTGGSGANVLTF.

This chain uses TRBV18 with TRBJ2-3; D is unclear. The germline V and J ends were trimmed by 1 base and 2 bases, with 4 bases remaining between them. Germline V gene lookup returns CDR1 KGHSH and CDR2 LQKENI. This CDR3 has 13 residues. CDR3 sequence reads: CASSPRLTDTQYF. The CDR3 nucleotides are TGTGCCAGCTCACCACGACTCACAGATACGCAGTATTTT. Filled out from reference TRBV18 and TRBJ2-3, the complete variable domain reads NAGVMQNPRHLVRRRGQEARLRCSPMKGHSHVYWYRQLPEEGLKFMVYLQKENIIDESGMPKERFSAEFPKEGPSILRIQQVVRGDSAAYFCASSPRLTDTQYFGPGTRLTVL.

The CDR3: CASSSGGRGEQYF. CDR3 bases: TGTGCCAGCAGTTCCGGCGGGAGAGGCGAGCAGTACTTC. The chain links TRBV28 to TRBJ2-7; 7 bases fit TRBD2. With 4 bases clipped from V and 6 bases from J, the junction kept 6 bases outside the gene matches. The germline CDR1 and CDR2 sequences are MDHEN and SYDVKM. The CDR3 runs 13 residues. The variable domain in full, with the rest retrieved from reference TRBV28 and TRBJ2-7, is DVKVTQSSRYLVKRTGEKVFLECVQDMDHENMFWYRQDPGLGLRLIYFSYDVKMKEKGDIPEGYSVSREKKERFSLILESASTNQTSMYLCASSSGGRGEQYFGPGTRLTVT.

CDR3 sequence (DNA): TGTGCCAGCAGCTTTGGGCCGGGACTCCTACTAAGCAATGAGCAGTTCTTC. This sequence encodes CASSFGPGLLLSNEQFF. The rearrangement joins TRBV12-1 to TRBJ2-1; TRBD2, the D gene given by the table, was not confirmed from the DNA. TRBV12-1 is classified as a pseudogene. The CDR3 is 17 amino acids.

The CDR3 is CASSPDPAGASYEQYF. CDR3 nucleotides: TGTGCCAGCAGCCCTGACCCAGCGGGAGCCTCCTACGAGCAGTACTTC. The chain links TRBV3-1 (or the pseudogene TRBV3-2) to TRBJ2-7; TRBD2 matches 8 bases. This CDR3 region has 16 residues. Germline loops: CDR1 LGHDT, CDR2 YNNKEL (reference sequence). V shed 4 bases, J shed 0 bases, and the junction held 8 bases outside the gene matches.

The chain recombines TRBV4-2 with TRBJ2-1; 7 nucleotides line up with TRBD1. The CDR3 is made up of 16 amino acids. The ends lost 0 bases at V and 7 bases at J; junction bases unmatched: 9. Per germline, CDR1 LGHNA and CDR2 YNFKEQ. The CDR3 nucleotides read TGTGCCAGCAGCCAAGATCAATCCGGGACAGCAAATGAGCAGTTCTTC. Translation gives CASSQDQSGTANEQFF.

V is TRBV7-2 and J is TRBJ1-1; weak D call: TRBD1 (6 bases). V lost 2 bases and J lost 4, with 11 bases in between. Germline V gene sequence: CDR1 SGHTA, CDR2 FQGNSA. This CDR3 contains 14 residues. Here the CDR3 reads CASSLQDSFTEAFF. In nucleotides, the CDR3 is TGTGCCAGCAGCTTACAGGACAGCTTCACTGAAGCTTTCTTT. Supplemented by reference TRBV7-2 and TRBJ1-1, the full variable domain reads GAGVSQSPSNKVTEKGKDVELRCDPISGHTALYWYRQSLGQGLEFLIYFQGNSAPDKSGLPSDRFSAERTGGSVSTLTIQRTQQEDSAVYLCASSLQDSFTEAFFGQGTRLTVV.

The J gene is TRBJ1-1, the V gene TRBV5-1, with 9 bases that match TRBD1. CDR1 and CDR2 (germline): SGHRS, YFSETQ. The CDR3 is 13 residues long. The trim removed 6 bases at V and 8 bases at J, leaving 8 bases unmatched. The CDR3, as DNA: TGCGCCAGCACCTTCGACAGGGGGGAAGAAGCTTTCTTT. It specifies CASTFDRGEEAFF. The variable domain in full, completed from reference TRBV5-1 and TRBJ1-1, reads KAGVTQTPRYLIKTRGQQVTLSCSPISGHRSVSWYQQTPGQGLQFLFEYFSETQRNKGNFPGRFSGRQFSNSRSEMNVSTLELGDSALYLCASTFDRGEEAFFGQGTRLTVV.

This clone was recorded only once. The rearrangement links TRBV5-4 to TRBJ1-4; 7 bases align to TRBD1. Trimming cost V 5 bases and J 3 bases; bases outside gene matches: 4. CDR1 is SGHNT and CDR2 is YYREEE in the germline V gene (reference sequence). The CDR3 is 14 residues long. The CDR3 DNA reads as TGTGCCAGCAGTCCCGGGACAGCTAATGAAAAACTGTTTTTT. Translation gives CASSPGTANEKLFF. The variable domain in full, completed from reference TRBV5-4 and TRBJ1-4, reads ETGVTQSPTHLIKTRGQQVTLRCSSQSGHNTVSWYQQALGQGPQFIFQYYREEENGRGNFPPRFSGLQFPNYSSELNVNALELDDSALYLCASSPGTANEKLFFGSGTQLSVL.

This clone has only one observation. V and J are TRBV3-1 (or the pseudogene TRBV3-2) and TRBJ2-1, with D tentatively TRBD2 (6 bases). The ends were cut back, 3 bases at V and 0 bases at J, with 15 bases in the middle. The CDR3 is 17 amino acids. CDR1 and CDR2 (germline): LGHDT, YNNKEL (reference sequence). CDR3 amino acids: CASSHTVLGGSYNEQFF. DNA for the CDR3: TGTGCCAGCAGCCACACAGTACTGGGGGGCTCCTACAATGAGCAGTTCTTC.

The V call is TRBV5-1, the J call TRBJ2-2; 10 bases map to TRBD1. The CDR3 is made up of 16 amino acids. CDR1 is SGHRS, CDR2 YFSETQ, per germline. V was pared by 4 bases and J by 3 bases, with 6 bases of the junction left unmatched. CDR3 residues: CASSPHGTGDTGELFF. The CDR3 DNA is TGCGCCAGCAGCCCTCACGGGACAGGGGACACCGGGGAGCTGTTTTTT.